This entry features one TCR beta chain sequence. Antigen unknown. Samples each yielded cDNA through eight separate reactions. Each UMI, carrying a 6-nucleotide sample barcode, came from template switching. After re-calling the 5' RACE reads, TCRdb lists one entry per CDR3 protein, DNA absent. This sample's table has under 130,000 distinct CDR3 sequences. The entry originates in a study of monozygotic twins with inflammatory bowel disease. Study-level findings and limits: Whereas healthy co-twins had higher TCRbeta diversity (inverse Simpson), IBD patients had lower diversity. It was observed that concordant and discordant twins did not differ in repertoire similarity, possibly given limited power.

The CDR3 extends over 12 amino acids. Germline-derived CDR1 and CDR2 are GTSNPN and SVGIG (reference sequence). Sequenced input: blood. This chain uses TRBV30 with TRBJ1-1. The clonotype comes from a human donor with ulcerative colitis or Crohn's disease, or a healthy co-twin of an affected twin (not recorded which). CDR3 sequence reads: CALTDLTTEAFF.